This T cell receptor (beta chain) came from a study of T-cell memory formation after mild COVID-19. Study outcomes and limitations: Among CD4+ contracting clones, most were CM and EM, and CD8+ ones EMRA.

MiXCR was run by TCRdb on the 5' RACE reads, yielding one entry per CDR3 protein. The table has just over 350,000 distinct CDR3 sequences, approximately 15% seen once; the top ten hold about 22%. In its sample, this clonotype was seen a few times. Antigen specificity is unknown. The germline CDR1 and CDR2 sequences are SGHNT and YYREEE (reference sequence). V trimming: 2 bases; J trimming: 2 bases; junction bases outside the gene matches: 8. The CDR3 has 16 amino acids. The origin of this receptor is a man aged 18 to 29 who had mild COVID-19 (a few samples of this study predate the infection). Cell type and time point are not known. The chain uses TRBV5-4 and TRBJ2-5; 8 positions agree with TRBD2. Specimen: PBMCs or a T cell subset sorted from them (not recorded which). The CDR3 region is CASSFFAGGRQETQYF. In DNA form, the CDR3 reads TGTGCCAGCAGCTTTTTTGCGGGGGGACGGCAAGAGACCCAGTACTTC.